The 17 T cell receptor beta chains reported below all come from one sample, sequenced in a study of vaccination effects on CD4 cells after COVID-19. Sequencing used immunoSEQ multiplex PCR; TCRdb keeps in-frame clones, though not all of them. The sample contains about 15,000 clones, over 70% of which appear only once. In the ViraFEST assay, antigen-specific CD4+ clonotypes were identified by expansion after peptide-pool stimulation. Isolating CD4+ T cells followed 9 to 10 days of culture. Sometime from March through December 2020, the person acquired a SARS-CoV-2 infection that PCR confirmed. All participants had two doses of either the BNT162b2 or mRNA-1273 vaccine. The antigens these receptors bind are not known. The specimen comprised CD4+ T cells from PBMCs cultured with HCoV-NL63 spike peptides, sampled after COVID-19 vaccination. These receptors were taken from a human donor who had a prior SARS-CoV-2 infection.

Only a few counts were recorded for this clone. V and J are TRBV9 and TRBJ2-2; the D is unclear. Germline V gives CDR1 SGDLS, CDR2 YYNGEE. The CDR3 has 15 amino acids. Trimming cost V 0 bases and J 7 bases, with 13 bases left between them. Here the CDR3 reads CASSVARIGVGELFF. CDR3 in DNA: TGTGCCAGCAGCGTAGCTAGGATCGGAGTCGGGGAGCTGTTTTTT.

This clone was observed a single time. The chain couples TRBV6-5 to TRBJ2-7; no reliable D call. Per the germline V gene, CDR1 is MNHEY and CDR2 is SVGAGI. The CDR3 runs to 13 residues. V was trimmed by 6 bases and J by 3 bases, leaving 12 bases between them. In nucleotides, the CDR3 is TGTGCCAGCAGCTCGGACGGAAACTACGAGCAGTACTTC. Residues: CASSSDGNYEQYF.

This clone has only one observation. As DNA, the CDR3 is TGCAGCGTTGAAGATCCGATGGGGGGGCGCTTGACCGGGGAGCTGTTTTTT. Translated, it gives CSVEDPMGGRLTGELFF. This chain links TRBV29-1 with TRBJ2-2; perhaps TRBD2 as D (7 bases). Germline CDR1 SQVTM, CDR2 ANQGSEA. V was cut by 0 bases and J by 5 bases, with 19 bases left in between. The length of the CDR3 is 17 residues.

This chain uses TRBV2 with TRBJ2-7; D is uncertain. The germline V and J ends were trimmed by 4 bases and 7 bases, with 8 bases remaining between them. The germline CDR1 and CDR2 sequences are SNHLY and FYNNEI. The CDR3 extends over 11 amino acids. The CDR3 sequence is CASSGAMEQYF. DNA of the CDR3: TGTGCCAGCAGTGGGGCTATGGAGCAGTACTTC.

This clone came up a few times. CDR3 residues: CASSPGQGSSYEQYF. In DNA, the CDR3 is TGTGCCAGCAGTCCCGGACAGGGCAGCTCCTACGAGCAGTACTTC. J is TRBJ2-7 and V is TRBV27; 8 nucleotides align to TRBD1. Per the germline V gene, CDR1 is MNHEY and CDR2 is SMNVEV (reference sequence). The trim removed 5 bases at V and 0 bases at J, leaving 6 bases unmatched. The CDR3 length is 15 residues.

The V and J genes are TRBV5-1 and TRBJ2-1; 10 bases map to TRBD2. Germline V gene lookup returns CDR1 SGHRS and CDR2 YFSETQ. This CDR3 is 15 amino acids long. Trimming at V came to 0 bases and at J to 8 bases, leaving 5 bases not matched to a gene. CDR3 bases: TGCGCCAGCAGCTTGGGGCTAGCGGGGGCCGATGAGCAGTTCTTC. Translation gives CASSLGLAGADEQFF.

The rearrangement uses TRBV4-2 and TRBJ2-7, with 10 bases that match TRBD1. This CDR3 is 16 amino acids long. The ends lost 0 bases at V and 2 bases at J; junction bases unmatched: 4. Looked up from germline, CDR1 is LGHNA and CDR2 is YNFKEQ. This CDR3 reads CASSQEVGTGAYEQYF. The CDR3 nucleotides are TGTGCCAGCAGCCAAGAGGTTGGGACAGGGGCCTACGAGCAGTACTTC.

The chain has TRBV25-1 and TRBJ1-6; 11 bases match TRBD1. CDR1 is MGHDK, CDR2 SYGVNS, per germline. The CDR3 runs 16 residues. The V and J ends lost 3 bases and 7 bases, in that order; junction bases with no gene match: 5. The DNA for the CDR3 is TGTGCCAGCAGTGATAGGGGACAGGGGGAAAATTCACCCCTCCACTTT. Its translation is CASSDRGQGENSPLHF.

The rearrangement uses TRBV7-2 and TRBJ2-1, with 9 nucleotides matching TRBD2. With V trimmed by 3 bases and J by 9 bases, 6 bases remained unmatched. The CDR3 sequence is 14 residues long. Per germline, CDR1 SGHTA and CDR2 FQGNSA. CDR3: CASSFSRGGPEQFF. The CDR3 bases are TGTGCCAGCAGCTTCTCGCGGGGGGGCCCTGAGCAGTTCTTC.

This chain joins TRBV18 and TRBJ2-2; 9 nucleotides line up with TRBD1. CDR3 length equals 16 residues. Germline loops: CDR1 KGHSH, CDR2 LQKENI. Unmatched junction bases numbered 9, after V lost 6 bases and J lost 4 bases. CDR3: CASSTGTGWSTGELFF. The CDR3 nucleotides read TGTGCCAGCTCCACAGGGACAGGGTGGAGCACCGGGGAGCTGTTTTTT.

The V call is TRBV15, the J call TRBJ2-1; D might be TRBD1 (6 bases). The germline CDR1 and CDR2 sequences are LNHNV and YYDKDF (reference sequence). The CDR3 extends over 16 amino acids. V lost 4 bases to trimming and J lost 4 bases, with 17 bases between them. The CDR3 loop is CATSNKKTGKYNEQFF. The CDR3 coding sequence is TGTGCCACCAGCAATAAGAAAACAGGGAAGTACAATGAGCAGTTCTTC.

The chain links TRBV21-1 to TRBJ2-7; the DNA was not used to check the table's D call, TRBD1. TRBV21-1 corresponds to a pseudogene. This CDR3 spans 15 amino acids. The CDR3 is CASSKAGRGSGEQYF. CDR3 bases: TGTGCCAGCAGCAAAGCTGGCAGGGGTTCAGGCGAGCAGTACTTC.

This chain links TRBV5-1 with TRBJ1-1; unclear D gene. V lost 2 bases and J 4 bases, leaving 12 bases between the germline ends. Germline CDR1 SGHRS, CDR2 YFSETQ. The CDR3 consists of 14 residues. The CDR3, as DNA: TGCGCCAGCAGCTTCCGAGGGCTTTCCACTGAAGCTTTCTTT. Encoded protein: CASSFRGLSTEAFF.

This chain connects TRBV5-6 to TRBJ2-3; tentatively, D is TRBD2 (6 bases). The CDR3 covers 14 residues. V shed 7 bases and J shed 1 base, with 13 bases lying between them. CDR1 and CDR2 from the germline V gene are SGHDT and YYEEEE. The CDR3 here is CASLAGRRTDTQYF. CDR3 in DNA: TGTGCCAGCTTGGCGGGGCGACGCACAGATACGCAGTATTTT. Full variable domain (rest looked up from reference TRBV5-6 and TRBJ2-3): DAGVTQSPTHLIKTRGQQVTLRCSPKSGHDTVSWYQQALGQGPQFIFQYYEEEERQRGNFPDRFSGHQFPNYSSELNVNALLLGDSALYLCASLAGRRTDTQYFGPGTRLTVL.

This clone showed up just a few times. This chain connects TRBV5-4 to TRBJ2-1; 9 nucleotides match TRBD2. With V trimmed by 2 bases and J by 3 bases, 6 bases remained unmatched. CDR1 and CDR2 (germline): SGHNT, YYREEE (reference sequence). The CDR3 is made up of 16 amino acids. CDR3 region: CASSLRLAALYNEQFF. In DNA, the CDR3 is TGTGCCAGCAGCTTAAGACTAGCGGCTCTCTACAATGAGCAGTTCTTC.

The chain employs TRBV11-3 and TRBJ2-7; 7 bases agree with TRBD2. The germline CDR1 and CDR2 sequences are SGHNT and YENEEA. The J segment lost 0 bases and the V segment lost 11 bases, leaving 10 bases of the junction unmatched. The CDR3 runs to 14 residues. DNA for the CDR3: TGTGCCGGGGCGGGGGACGGATGCTCCTACGAGCAGTACTTC. Translation: CAGAGDGCSYEQYF.

The chain recombines TRBV19 with TRBJ2-6; D may be TRBD1 or TRBD2 (5 bases each). This CDR3 region has 14 residues. V was clipped by 7 bases and J by 2 bases, with 9 bases between them. CDR1 is LNHDA, CDR2 SQIVND, per germline (reference sequence). The CDR3 is CASKRDPGANVLTF. CDR3 DNA: TGTGCCAGTAAAAGGGACCCTGGGGCCAACGTCCTGACTTTC. Combining the CDR3 with reference TRBV19 and TRBJ2-6 gives the whole variable domain DGGITQSPKYLFRKEGQNVTLSCEQNLNHDAMYWYRQDPGQGLRLIYYSQIVNDFQKGDIAEGYSVSREKKESFPLTVTSAQKNPTAFYLCASKRDPGANVLTFGAGSRLTVL.